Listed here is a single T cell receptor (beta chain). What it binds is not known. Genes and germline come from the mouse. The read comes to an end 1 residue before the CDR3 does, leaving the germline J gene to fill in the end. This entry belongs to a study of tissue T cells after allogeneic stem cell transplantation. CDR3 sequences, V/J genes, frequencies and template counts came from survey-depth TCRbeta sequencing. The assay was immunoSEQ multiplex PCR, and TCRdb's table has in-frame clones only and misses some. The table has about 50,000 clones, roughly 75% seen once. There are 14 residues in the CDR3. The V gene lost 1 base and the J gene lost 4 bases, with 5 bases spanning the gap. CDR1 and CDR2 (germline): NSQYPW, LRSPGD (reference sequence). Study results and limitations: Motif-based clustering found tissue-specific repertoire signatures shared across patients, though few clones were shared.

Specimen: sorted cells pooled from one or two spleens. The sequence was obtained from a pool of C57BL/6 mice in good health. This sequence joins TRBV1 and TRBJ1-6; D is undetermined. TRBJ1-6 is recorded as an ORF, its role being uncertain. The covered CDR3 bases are TGCACCTGCAGTGCAGGGTGGTATAATTCGCCCCTCTAC. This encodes CTCSAGWYNSPLY. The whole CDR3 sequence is CTCSAGWYNSPLYF.